This entry is about one TCR beta chain. The method was immunoSEQ multiplex PCR; TCRdb's version includes in-frame clones alone and lacks a portion of them. The sample has 4,000 or so clones; roughly 30% are singletons. This entry is derived from a study of T cells in localized non-small cell lung cancer. The CDR3 totals 16 residues. CDR1 and CDR2 (germline): KGHSH, LQKENI. The V gene lost 5 bases and the J gene lost 3 bases, with 17 bases spanning the gap. This rearrangement joins TRBV18 to TRBJ1-5; TRBD1 is a possible D gene (5 bases). The starting material was lung tumor tissue, obtained before any cancer treatment. The receptor was isolated from a man aged 35 to 69 with stage II squamous cell lung carcinoma. CDR3 sequence: CASSSTFEGSNQPQHF. The CDR3 DNA reads TGTGCCAGCTCATCGACATTCGAGGGGTCCAATCAGCCCCAGCATTTT.